This T cell receptor beta chain was captured in a study of patients and donors after allogeneic stem cell transplantation (TCRdb year 2020). This clonotype was observed at least ten times. Its target antigen remains unknown. No base quality values were provided; no much bigger clone lies one nucleotide off. Library preparation was by RT-PCR. The instrument given in TCRdb is NextSeq 550. Starting from the raw public reads, TCRdb applied fastp trimming at Q25, assembled clones with MiXCR and retained in-frame beta chains. All rows with the same CDR3 protein become a single entry with the most common DNA and genes. In this sample the table shows about 230,000 distinct CDR3 sequences, 14% of which occur a single time. The ten largest clones capture roughly 11% of the sample. Relative to germline, V is 1 base shorter and J is 7 bases shorter, with 10 bases between their ends. CDR3 length: 14 amino acids, cysteine to phenylalanine. CDR3 DNA is the only sequence kept; it has 42 bases, read in frame from the first base.

This receptor chain uses TRBV12-3 or TRBV12-4 and TRBJ1-4; TRBD1 is a weak D gene call, 5 bases matching. This receptor was taken from a human donor who was either an allogeneic HSCT recipient or a stem cell or donor lymphocyte infusion donor (not recorded which). It is not recorded whose cells these are; they may come from a transplant donor. The sample consisted of blood, either unsorted or a sorted T cell fraction (not recorded which). The CDR3 protein: CASSLGGGGEKLFF. The bases are TGTGCCAGCAGTTTAGGCGGGGGGGGTGAAAAACTGTTTTTT.